The clone carrying this TCR beta chain showed up just once. Its cognate antigen is unknown. The data stem from a study of siplizumab effects on memory and regulatory T cells. From germline, CDR1 is SGHTA and CDR2 FQGTGA. The V and J ends lost 7 bases and 6 bases respectively, with 15 bases between them. This CDR3 has 14 residues. The study's findings and limits: Naive T cells were seemingly more diverse than memory cells, and major contributions to the alloresponse seemed to be made by them. Naive or memory phenotype assignment was not possible for roughly 75-96% of proliferating CD4+ or CD8+ clones.

Profiled with immunoSEQ multiplex PCR; TCRdb holds only in-frame clones, not every one. The sample shows tens of thousands of clones, about 91% of them seen only once. This sequence joins TRBV7-3 and TRBJ2-2; possible D gene TRBD2, 6 bases. This sequence was found in a human donor in good health. Sequenced: Tregs sorted from blood. The CDR3 sequence is CASTRSGEAGELFF. In DNA, the CDR3 is TGTGCCAGCACCCGCTCGGGGGAGGCCGGGGAGCTGTTTTTT.